A single sample is the source of the 21 T cell receptor beta chains below, sequenced in a study of T cell clonotyping in hematopoietic cell transplantation. The time point is: recipient sample about 28 days before transplant, after cytoreduction. Libraries were prepared by immunoSEQ multiplex PCR; TCRdb keeps only in-frame clonotypes and omits some of them. The data show about 76,000 clones, with 90% to 96% seen just once and 1.5% to 2% held by the top ten. Sequences were derived from peripheral blood mononuclear cells, sampled before stem cell transplant. These receptor sequences come from a woman in her forties or fifties with acute myeloid leukemia. Some clones in this sample may be carry-over from other donors' samples.

On this clone itself: The identical CDR3 is also encoded by other nucleotide sequences in the sample. This chain uses TRBV4-1 with TRBJ1-1; D unresolved. The germline gives CDR1 MGHRA, CDR2 YSYEKL. The ends were cut back, 0 bases at V and 1 base at J, with 3 bases in the middle. The CDR3 totals 13 residues. In DNA form, the CDR3 reads TGCGCCAGCAGCCAAGACAGGAACACTGAAGCTTTCTTT. It specifies CASSQDRNTEAFF.

The chain links TRBV10-2 to TRBJ1-4; D gene ambiguous. V was cut by 3 bases and J by 0 bases, with 8 bases left in between. The CDR3 is 15 amino acids. CDR1 and CDR2 (germline): WSHSY, SAAADI. CDR3 sequence: CASSDGTATNEKLFF. In DNA form, the CDR3 reads TGCGCCAGCAGTGACGGCACAGCAACTAATGAAAAACTGTTTTTT.

V usage is TRBV28 and J usage is TRBJ1-2; TRBD1 agrees at 7 bases. The V gene's germline CDR1 is MDHEN and CDR2 SYDVKM. V lost 6 bases and J lost 4; bases outside the gene matches: 8. The CDR3 contains 14 residues. CDR3 sequence reads: CASRNTGELYGYTF. CDR3 DNA sequence: TGTGCCAGCAGGAACACAGGGGAACTCTATGGCTACACCTTC.

CDR3 coding DNA: TGTGCCTGGTCAGAAAGGGGGCACACCATATATTTT. The encoded protein is CAWSERGHTIYF. The chain is built from TRBV30 and TRBJ1-3, with 7 bases lining up with TRBD1. The germline V gene has CDR1 GTSNPN and CDR2 SVGIG (reference sequence). The junction had 6 bases not matched to a gene; V was cut back by 5 bases and J by 8 bases. This CDR3 spans 12 amino acids. The full variable domain, rest sourced from reference TRBV30 and TRBJ1-3, is SQTIHQWPATLVQPVGSPLSLECTVEGTSNPNLYWYRQAAGRGLQLLFYSVGIGQISSEVPQNLSASRPQDRQFILSSKKLLLSDSGFYLCAWSERGHTIYFGEGSWLTVV.

The sample holds one count of this clone. CDR3 region: CASSFLGFYEQYF. The CDR3 nucleotides read TGTGCCAGCAGTTTCCTGGGGTTCTACGAGCAGTACTTC. V gene TRBV27 combines with J gene TRBJ2-7; D gene unclear. The CDR3 runs 13 residues. V was clipped by 3 bases and J by 3 bases, with 9 bases between them. The germline CDR1 and CDR2 sequences are MNHEY and SMNVEV (reference sequence).

DNA for the CDR3: TGTGCCAGTAGTAGACAGGGCACCAATTCACCCCTCCACTTT. Translation gives CASSRQGTNSPLHF. The chain links TRBV19 to TRBJ1-6; 7 nucleotides align to TRBD1. Trimming removed 4 bases from V and 7 bases from J; junction bases left unmatched: 4. The CDR3 has 14 amino acids. Germline V gene sequence: CDR1 LNHDA, CDR2 SQIVND (reference sequence).

The chain couples TRBV29-1 to TRBJ2-7, with D tentatively TRBD2 (5 bases). This CDR3 region has 13 residues. Trimming removed 0 bases from V and 0 bases from J, with 6 bases in between. In germline, CDR1 is SQVTM, CDR2 ANQGSEA. The CDR3 nucleotides are TGCAGCGTTGAAGAACGGGGCTCCTACGAGCAGTACTTC. This gives the protein CSVEERGSYEQYF.

This rearrangement joins TRBV4-1 to TRBJ1-5; TRBD1 aligns across 10 bases. The CDR3 covers 16 residues. The V and J ends lost 1 base and 6 bases, in that order; junction bases with no gene match: 6. CDR1 is MGHRA, CDR2 YSYEKL, per germline. The CDR3 here is CASSQAPDRGLQPQHF. CDR3 DNA: TGCGCCAGCAGCCAAGCCCCCGACAGGGGGCTTCAGCCCCAGCATTTT.

The chain links TRBV6-1 to TRBJ2-7; 7 nucleotides match TRBD1. CDR1 and CDR2 (germline): MNHNS, SASEGT. This CDR3 contains 14 residues. V lost 5 bases, J lost 6 bases, and 10 bases stayed unmatched. CDR3 coding DNA: TGTGCCAGCAGTCGACAGGGTGGTGCTGTCGAGCAGTACTTC. This sequence encodes CASSRQGGAVEQYF.

The chain joins TRBV6-6 to TRBJ2-7; 7 positions agree with TRBD1. V was pared by 5 bases and J by 2 bases, with 12 bases of the junction left unmatched. Germline CDR1 MNHNY, CDR2 SVGAGI (reference sequence). The CDR3 runs 16 residues. The CDR3 coding sequence is TGTGCCAGCAGTAATATCGACAGGGAGTACCCCTACGAGCAGTACTTC. Translated: CASSNIDREYPYEQYF.

The chain combines TRBV7-9 with TRBJ2-5, with D possibly being TRBD1 (6 bases). V was pared by 4 bases and J by 1 base, with 10 bases between. The CDR3 runs 14 residues. From germline, CDR1 is SEHNR and CDR2 FQNEAQ (reference sequence). The CDR3 nucleotides are TGTGCCAGCAGCTCTAAGGACAGCCAAGAGACCCAGTACTTC. As protein: CASSSKDSQETQYF.

This clone was seen just once. The chain links TRBV27 to TRBJ1-2; no clear D. Germline values: CDR1 MNHEY, CDR2 SMNVEV (reference sequence). CDR3 length equals 19 residues. V dropped 0 bases and J dropped 2 bases, with 22 bases sitting between them. The CDR3 coding sequence is TGTGCCAGCAGTTTATCGAGACTAACTCCCGGCAGCTCAAACTATGGCTACACCTTC. Translated, it gives CASSLSRLTPGSSNYGYTF.

This chain uses TRBV4-1 with TRBJ2-3; D is unclear. V lost 0 bases to trimming and J lost 3 bases, with 10 bases between them. This CDR3 spans 15 amino acids. Germline CDR1 is MGHRA and CDR2 is YSYEKL. CDR3 in DNA: TGCGCCAGCAGCCAAGATGTTCTAGTAACAGATACGCAGTATTTT. Translation gives CASSQDVLVTDTQYF.

CDR3 amino acids: CASSPQQGLGYGYTF. The CDR3 bases are TGTGCCAGCAGCCCCCAACAGGGTTTGGGCTATGGCTACACCTTC. V gene TRBV11-2 combines with J gene TRBJ1-2, with TRBD1 as a possible D gene (6 bases). The CDR3 runs to 15 residues. Germline V CDR1 and CDR2: SGHAT, FQNNGV. Trimming removed 5 bases at V and 4 bases at J, with 17 bases between. The full variable domain, completed using reference TRBV11-2 and TRBJ1-2, is EAGVAQSPRYKIIEKRQSVAFWCNPISGHATLYWYQQILGQGPKLLIQFQNNGVVDDSQLPKDRFSAERLKGVDSTLKIQPAKLEDSAVYLCASSPQQGLGYGYTFGSGTRLTVV.

V usage is TRBV28 and J usage is TRBJ2-5; a possible D gene is TRBD1 (7 bases). Trimming stripped 4 bases from V and 1 base from J, with 22 bases between. Germline CDR1 is MDHEN and CDR2 is SYDVKM. This CDR3 has 18 residues. CDR3 nucleotide sequence: TGTGCCAGCAGTTGGGCAATTCGGCGCGGGGACAGCCAAGAGACCCAGTACTTC. Translating gives CASSWAIRRGDSQETQYF.

J is TRBJ2-7 and V is TRBV27, with D possibly TRBD1 on 6 matching bases. Germline CDR1 MNHEY, CDR2 SMNVEV (reference sequence). V lost 2 bases, J lost 1 base, and 6 bases lay in between. CDR3 size: 13 residues. CDR3 residues: CASSLRGSYEQYF. In DNA, the CDR3 is TGTGCCAGCAGTTTAAGGGGGTCCTACGAGCAGTACTTC.

This chain joins TRBV29-1 and TRBJ2-2, with D possibly TRBD2 on 6 matching bases. Germline V gene lookup returns CDR1 SQVTM and CDR2 ANQGSEA. The CDR3 is 14 amino acids. Trimming pared 5 bases from V and 0 bases from J, leaving 10 bases between. The CDR3 DNA reads as TGCAGCGTTCCAACGGGGGCGAACACCGGGGAGCTGTTTTTT. Its translation is CSVPTGANTGELFF.

In the case of this clone: An end of the junction does not agree with germline; a read error may underlie this. The J gene is TRBJ2-1, the V gene TRBV15; D is unclear. The CDR3 has 13 amino acids. Germline V lookup: CDR1 LNHNV, CDR2 YYDKDF (reference sequence). Here the CDR3 reads CATSRDRYIEQFF. Here the CDR3 DNA reads TGTGCCACCAGCAGAGATCGGTACATTGAGCAGTTCTTC.

The chain carries TRBV29-1 and TRBJ1-1; 7 positions match TRBD1. This CDR3 has 13 amino acids. Germline lookup yields CDR1 SQVTM and CDR2 ANQGSEA. V shed 7 bases and J 1 base; nucleotides not matched to a gene: 6. CDR3 sequence (DNA): TGCAGCGGGAACAGGGGTCCGAACACTGAAGCTTTCTTT. Residues: CSGNRGPNTEAFF.

This clone has just one count. The chain is built from TRBV19 and TRBJ2-7; D gene uncertain. CDR3 length: 15 amino acids. Germline loops: CDR1 LNHDA, CDR2 SQIVND (reference sequence). V was cut by 3 bases and J by 2 bases, with 14 bases left in between. The CDR3 reads CASSIQSALTYEQYF. The CDR3 nucleotides are TGTGCCAGTAGTATTCAGTCAGCTCTTACCTACGAGCAGTACTTC.

This chain joins TRBV5-1 and TRBJ1-1, with D unclear. The CDR3 length is 14 residues. Germline V CDR1 and CDR2: SGHRS, YFSETQ. The V end was cut by 0 bases, the J end by 5 bases, with 11 bases between. In DNA, the CDR3 is TGCGCCAGCAGCTTGGGGGGTGGGAGAACTGAAGCTTTCTTT. Protein: CASSLGGGRTEAFF.